The 15 T cell receptor beta chains given below trace back to one sample, sequenced in a study of blood T cell repertoires in COVID-19. Measured with immunoSEQ multiplex PCR; TCRdb has only the in-frame clones, and not every one. Here the sample spans 65,000 to 85,000 clones, approximately 89% being singletons. Sample: peripheral blood. The receptors originated from a man in his forties or fifties with active COVID-19.

This clone appeared once. The gene calls are TRBV19 and TRBJ1-3; TRBD1 matches at 8 bases. This CDR3 spans 16 amino acids. J was trimmed by 3 bases and V by 5 bases; bases with no gene match: 9. Germline V gene sequence: CDR1 LNHDA, CDR2 SQIVND (reference sequence). The CDR3 sequence is CASSYEGTGRGNTIYF. The CDR3 nucleotides are TGTGCCAGTAGTTACGAGGGGACAGGTCGTGGAAACACCATATATTTT. Complete variable domain (other parts from reference TRBV19 and TRBJ1-3): DGGITQSPKYLFRKEGQNVTLSCEQNLNHDAMYWYRQDPGQGLRLIYYSQIVNDFQKGDIAEGYSVSREKKESFPLTVTSAQKNPTAFYLCASSYEGTGRGNTIYFGEGSWLTVV.

This clone was seen once. The chain is built from TRBV18 and TRBJ2-2; 7 bases fit TRBD1. CDR1 is KGHSH, CDR2 LQKENI, per germline. The CDR3 loop spans 15 amino acids. Trimming at V came to 2 bases and at J to 2 bases, leaving 2 bases not matched to a gene. CDR3 in DNA: TGTGCCAGCTCACCATACAGGGGAAACACCGGGGAGCTGTTTTTT. Its translation: CASSPYRGNTGELFF.

The chain uses TRBV13 and TRBJ2-1, with D tentatively TRBD1 (5 bases). The germline gives CDR1 PRHDT, CDR2 FYEKMQ (reference sequence). Between the trimmed V and J ends, which lost 3 bases and 4 bases, there was a span of 7 bases. There are 13 residues in the CDR3. The CDR3, as DNA: TGTGCCAGCAGCTTCAGACAGTACAATGAGCAGTTCTTC. Translation: CASSFRQYNEQFF.

The chain employs TRBV7-6 and TRBJ2-2; 7 bases are shared with TRBD2. The germline CDR1 and CDR2 sequences are SGHVS and FNYEAQ. The junction had 8 bases not matched to a gene; V was cut back by 2 bases and J by 5 bases. The CDR3 loop spans 16 amino acids. The CDR3 is CASSLSASGVTGELFF. CDR3 nucleotide sequence: TGTGCCAGCAGCTTATCTGCAAGCGGGGTTACCGGGGAGCTGTTTTTT.

V is TRBV2 and J is TRBJ1-5; possible D gene TRBD1, 6 bases. There are 15 residues in the CDR3. Germline CDR1 reads SNHLY; CDR2 reads FYNNEI. V lost 3 bases and J 6 bases, leaving 15 bases between the germline ends. Here the CDR3 reads CASSDPPRGSQPQHF. CDR3 in DNA: TGTGCCAGCAGTGACCCCCCTAGGGGGTCTCAGCCCCAGCATTTT. The variable domain in full, completed from reference TRBV2 and TRBJ1-5, reads EPEVTQTPSHQVTQMGQEVILRCVPISNHLYFYWYRQILGQKVEFLVSFYNNEISEKSEIFDDQFSVERPDGSNFTLKIRSTKLEDSAMYFCASSDPPRGSQPQHFGDGTRLSIL.

The genes are TRBV30 and TRBJ2-7, with D maybe TRBD1 (5 bases). CDR3 length: 15 amino acids. Germline assignment: CDR1 GTSNPN and CDR2 SVGIG (reference sequence). V lost 4 bases to trimming and J lost 0 bases, with 16 bases between them. CDR3 nucleotide sequence: TGTGCCTGGATAAAGTTCAGGGCAGGCTCCTACGAGCAGTACTTC. It translates to CAWIKFRAGSYEQYF.

V and J are TRBV7-3 and TRBJ1-2; 7 nucleotides agree with TRBD1. The CDR3 covers 13 residues. V gave up 11 bases and J gave up 8 bases; unmatched junction bases: 14. Germline values: CDR1 SGHTA, CDR2 FQGTGA. The CDR3 loop is CASATATGRGYTF. CDR3 DNA sequence: TGTGCCTCCGCCACGGCGACAGGGCGCGGCTACACCTTC.

There are a few counts of this clone. The V call is TRBV6-5, the J call TRBJ2-7; 7 nucleotides agree with TRBD1. Germline V gene data show CDR1 as MNHEY and CDR2 as SVGAGI. The CDR3 is made up of 14 amino acids. V was pared by 2 bases and J by 1 base, with 2 bases of the junction left unmatched. This CDR3 reads CASSYGTESYEQYF. DNA of the CDR3: TGTGCCAGCAGTTACGGGACAGAATCCTACGAGCAGTACTTC.

The chain joins TRBV11-2 to TRBJ1-2; tentatively, D is TRBD1 (5 bases). This CDR3 is 15 amino acids long. Between the trimmed V and J ends, which lost 3 bases and 3 bases, there was a span of 14 bases. Germline lookup yields CDR1 SGHAT and CDR2 FQNNGV. The CDR3 DNA is TGTGCCAGCAGCTTGCATCGGGGGGGAGACTATGGCTACACCTTC. It specifies CASSLHRGGDYGYTF.

The V and J genes are TRBV29-1 and TRBJ2-1; 8 bases agree with TRBD2. This CDR3 is built from 17 residues. From germline, CDR1 is SQVTM and CDR2 ANQGSEA. V was pared by 1 base and J by 3 bases, with 11 bases of the junction left unmatched. CDR3 sequence reads: CSVEGSRGLAGYNEQFF. As DNA, the CDR3 is TGCAGCGTTGAAGGGAGCCGTGGGCTAGCGGGCTACAATGAGCAGTTCTTC.

This clone was found once. The rearrangement uses TRBV11-2 and TRBJ1-2, with 7 bases matching TRBD1. With V trimmed by 6 bases and J by 6 bases, 16 bases remained unmatched. CDR1 is SGHAT, CDR2 FQNNGV, per germline. The CDR3 has 16 amino acids. CDR3 amino acids: CASRPWRGRASDGYTF. CDR3 in DNA: TGTGCCAGCAGGCCCTGGAGGGGGCGGGCGTCGGATGGCTACACCTTC.

This clone was recorded a few times. The chain recombines TRBV5-1 with TRBJ1-2; no clear D gene. Trimming stripped 3 bases from V and 4 bases from J, with 10 bases between. The CDR3 has 13 amino acids. Germline V gives CDR1 SGHRS, CDR2 YFSETQ. CDR3 bases: TGCGCCAGCAGCTCCGACCCGGGCTATGGCTACACCTTC. Its protein is CASSSDPGYGYTF.

The chain is built from TRBV9 and TRBJ2-5, with a tentative D call TRBD1 (5 bases). From germline, CDR1 is SGDLS and CDR2 YYNGEE. V lost 3 bases and J lost 8, with 17 bases in between. The CDR3 contains 14 residues. The CDR3 DNA sequence: TGTGCCAGCAGCGCGACAGTTGTCAAGAACACCCAGTACTTC. Its protein is CASSATVVKNTQYF.

V gene TRBV11-2 combines with J gene TRBJ1-4; 7 nucleotides match TRBD1. CDR1 SGHAT and CDR2 FQNNGV come from the germline V gene. J was trimmed by 7 bases and V by 3 bases; bases with no gene match: 2. The CDR3 spans 13 residues. The CDR3 bases are TGTGCCAGCAGCTTTCAGGGGGGTGAAAAACTGTTTTTT. Its protein product is CASSFQGGEKLFF.

V gene TRBV30 combines with J gene TRBJ1-1, with D perhaps matching TRBD1 (5 bases). The CDR3 runs to 13 residues. Germline V gives CDR1 GTSNPN, CDR2 SVGIG (reference sequence). Trimming took off 0 bases at V and 1 base at J, with 6 bases between the two ends. The CDR3 is CAWSVRGNTEAFF. In nucleotides, the CDR3 is TGTGCCTGGAGTGTAAGGGGGAACACTGAAGCTTTCTTT.